This T cell receptor (beta chain) emerged from a study of blood T cells in healthy people across ages (dated by TCRdb to between 2014 and 2017). Context from the whole study: In model experiments, template switching captured roughly one uniquely barcoded TCR beta cDNA molecule for every two T cells. Four age groups were formed from the donors: young (average roughly 15 years), middle-aged (roughly 38), aged (approximately 60) and long-lived (about 75). To avoid experimental bias, donors of different ages were distributed randomly across sequencing lanes. Two additional independent replicas of 1 million unique cDNA reads from the same blood draw were analyzed for two donors (one aged 18 to 30 and one aged 80 or older). Using deep sequencing normalized with unique cDNA molecular identifiers, the study measured how TCR beta repertoire diversity changes with age. The full study reports these points: Since profiling was done on bulk unsorted PBMCs, naive and antigen-experienced compartments could not be conclusively compared. There was a strong correlation between observed TCR beta diversity and the percentage of naive T cells measured by flow cytometry. Donor CMV infection status was unknown, potentially confounding age-related changes in expanded clonotypes. Estimates of total diversity based on one million sequenced T cells were considered lower bounds and underestimates. As age increased, observed TCR beta diversity per million T cells dropped in a roughly linear way, and a significant reduction was already evident by age around 41. Compared with the aged group, the long-lived group had more naive CD4+ T cells, fewer expanded clones and increased TCR diversity, a pattern suggesting age selection.

Donors were 39 systemically healthy Caucasian individuals from Russia aged roughly 6 to 90 years. Around 9.9 milliliters of peripheral blood were collected from each donor into EDTA-treated Vacutainer tubes. Ficoll-Paque density-gradient centrifugation was used to isolate PBMCs, with at least 6.5 million obtained per sample. Trizol reagent was used to extract total RNA from the PBMCs, yielding at least 5.5 micrograms per sample. For every donor, an aliquot of PBMCs went through flow cytometry to measure the percentages of naive CD45RAhigh/CD27high T cells. A word on this clonotype: Its antigen remains unidentified. Base qualities were left out, and no much larger clone turns up one base away.

The library was prepared using 5' RACE. Sequencing relied on an Illumina HiSeq 2500. The second PCR ran for roughly 7 to 11 cycles and used a J-beta primer mix along with a sample-barcoded 5' primer. A unique molecular identifier was introduced onto each TCR beta cDNA molecule by a template-switch 5' adaptor carrying 12 random nucleotides. Each sample yielded at least 2.5 million CDR3-containing paired-end reads. The Mint cDNA synthesis kit, primed by a TRBC-specific oligonucleotide, was used to synthesize first-strand cDNA from all RNA. Following uracil-DNA glycosylase treatment, a first 18-cycle PCR with universal primers M1SS and BC2_uni_R was performed on all cDNA. On the authors' methods: For normalization, 1 million high-quality reads were randomly selected from each sample, with every read carrying a distinct molecular identifier. Reads sharing molecular identifiers were discarded rather than binned into consensus sequences. CDR3 identification, clonotype clustering and error correction used MiTCR with a Q25 quality threshold and the strictest error-elimination algorithm. A nonparametric unseen species model with Euler transformation was used to estimate lower-bound total TCR beta diversity. TCRdb cleaned the public reads at Q25 with fastp, built clones with MiXCR and kept in-frame beta chains. All rows with the same CDR3 protein become a single entry with the most common DNA and genes. TCRdb, rather than the study authors, made the V and J calls. The sample includes approximately 880,000 distinct CDR3 sequences, with around 49% observed a single time. The ten most abundant clones make up roughly 13% of the sample.

Trimming accounts for 3 bases at V and 4 bases at J, while the number of junction bases matched to no gene is 4. From the cysteine up to the phenylalanine, the CDR3 has a length of 14 residues. Only the CDR3 DNA is retained, 42 bases long and in frame from the first base. CDR1 and CDR2 were assigned from the germline V gene as MDHEN and SYDVKM. The V and J genes are TRBV28 and TRBJ1-2, and TRBD1 aligns with 8 junction nucleotides. The specimen was blood. The sequence was obtained from a man aged 30 to 39 in good health. The CDR3 corresponds to CASSLRDRTYGYTF. The DNA sequence is given as TGTGCCAGCAGTTTGCGGGACAGGACCTATGGCTACACCTTC.